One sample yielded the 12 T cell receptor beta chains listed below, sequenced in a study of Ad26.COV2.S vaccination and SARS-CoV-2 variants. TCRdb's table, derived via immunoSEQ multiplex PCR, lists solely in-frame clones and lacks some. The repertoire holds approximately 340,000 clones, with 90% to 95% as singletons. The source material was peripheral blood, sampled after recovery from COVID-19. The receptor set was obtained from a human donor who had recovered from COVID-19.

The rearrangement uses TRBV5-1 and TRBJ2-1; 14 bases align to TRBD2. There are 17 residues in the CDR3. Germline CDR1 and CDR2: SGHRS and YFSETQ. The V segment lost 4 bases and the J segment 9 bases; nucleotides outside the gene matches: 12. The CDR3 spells CASSPGTSGGHPGEQFF. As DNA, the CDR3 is TGCGCCAGCAGCCCCGGGACTAGCGGGGGCCACCCGGGTGAGCAGTTCTTC.

The DNA for the CDR3 is TGTGCCAGCAGCCTAGACTTGGGCAATCAGCCCCAGCATTTT. It is translated as CASSLDLGNQPQHF. The chain links TRBV6-2 or TRBV6-3 to TRBJ1-5; D is ambiguous. The CDR3 has 14 amino acids. In germline, CDR1 is MNHEY, CDR2 SVGEGT. The V and J ends lost 6 bases and 2 bases respectively, with 11 bases between them.

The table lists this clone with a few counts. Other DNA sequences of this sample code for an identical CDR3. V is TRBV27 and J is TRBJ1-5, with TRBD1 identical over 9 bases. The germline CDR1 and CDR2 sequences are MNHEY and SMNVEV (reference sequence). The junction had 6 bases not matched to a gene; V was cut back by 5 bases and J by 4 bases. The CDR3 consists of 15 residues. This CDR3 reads CASSPGTGSNQPQHF. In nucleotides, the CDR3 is TGTGCCAGCAGTCCCGGGACAGGGAGTAATCAGCCCCAGCATTTT.

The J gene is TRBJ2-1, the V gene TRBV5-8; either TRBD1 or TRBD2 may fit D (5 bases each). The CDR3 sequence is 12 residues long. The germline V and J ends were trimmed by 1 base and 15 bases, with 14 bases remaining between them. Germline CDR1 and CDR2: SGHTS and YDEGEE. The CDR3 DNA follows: TGTGCCAGCAGCTTGTCCGGGACCCTAGGGTTCTTC. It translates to CASSLSGTLGFF.

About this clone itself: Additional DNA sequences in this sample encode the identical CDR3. The CDR3 DNA reads as TGTGCCAGCTCACCCCCGGGGGGGGTGAACACTGAAGCTTTCTTT. This translates into CASSPPGGVNTEAFF. J is TRBJ1-1 and V is TRBV18; D is perhaps TRBD1 (5 bases). Trimming took 3 bases from V and 0 from J, leaving 11 bases between them. This CDR3 is built from 15 residues. Germline V CDR1 and CDR2: KGHSH, LQKENI.

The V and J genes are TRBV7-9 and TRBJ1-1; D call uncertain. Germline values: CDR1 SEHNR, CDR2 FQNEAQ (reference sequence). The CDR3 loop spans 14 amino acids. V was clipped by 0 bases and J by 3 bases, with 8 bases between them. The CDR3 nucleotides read TGTGCCAGCAGCTTAGCGGGGAGGGACACTGAAGCTTTCTTT. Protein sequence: CASSLAGRDTEAFF.

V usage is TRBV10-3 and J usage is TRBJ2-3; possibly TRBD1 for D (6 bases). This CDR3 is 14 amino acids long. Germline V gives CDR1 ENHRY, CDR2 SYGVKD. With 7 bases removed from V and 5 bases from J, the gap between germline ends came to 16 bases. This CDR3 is CAIKLKGVVDTQYF. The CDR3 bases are TGTGCCATCAAACTTAAGGGGGTGGTAGATACGCAGTATTTT.

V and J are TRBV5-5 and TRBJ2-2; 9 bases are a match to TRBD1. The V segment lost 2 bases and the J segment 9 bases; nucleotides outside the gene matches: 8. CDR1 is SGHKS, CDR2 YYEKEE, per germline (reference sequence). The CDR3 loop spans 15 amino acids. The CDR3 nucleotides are TGTGCCAGCAGCTTCCGGGGACAGGGTACCTGGGAGCTGTTTTTT. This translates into CASSFRGQGTWELFF.

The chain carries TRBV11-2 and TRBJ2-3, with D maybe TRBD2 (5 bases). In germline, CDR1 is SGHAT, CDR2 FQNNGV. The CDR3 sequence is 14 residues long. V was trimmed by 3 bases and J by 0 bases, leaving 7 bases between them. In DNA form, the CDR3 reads TGTGCCAGCAGCTTGGGAGCTAGCACAGATACGCAGTATTTT. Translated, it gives CASSLGASTDTQYF.

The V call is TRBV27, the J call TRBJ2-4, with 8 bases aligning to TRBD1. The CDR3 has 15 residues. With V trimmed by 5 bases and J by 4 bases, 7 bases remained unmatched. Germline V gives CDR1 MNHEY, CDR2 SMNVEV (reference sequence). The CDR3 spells CASSPPGQEKNIQYF. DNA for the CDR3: TGTGCCAGCAGTCCCCCGGGACAGGAAAAAAACATTCAGTACTTC.

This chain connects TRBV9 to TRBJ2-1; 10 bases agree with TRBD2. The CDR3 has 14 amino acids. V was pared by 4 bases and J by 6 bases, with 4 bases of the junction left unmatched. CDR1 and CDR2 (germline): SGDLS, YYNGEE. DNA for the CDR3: TGTGCCAGCAGCCGAGCGGGGGGGCCCAATGAGCAGTTCTTC. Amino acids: CASSRAGGPNEQFF.

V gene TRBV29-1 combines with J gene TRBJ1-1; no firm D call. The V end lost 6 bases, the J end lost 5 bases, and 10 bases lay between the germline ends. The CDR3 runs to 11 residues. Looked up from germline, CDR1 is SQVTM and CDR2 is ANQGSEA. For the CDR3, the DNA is TGCAGCGTGAGAGGTAAAACTGAAGCTTTCTTT. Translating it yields CSVRGKTEAFF.